These T cell receptor beta chains were read from a single sample in a study of radiation and T cells in renal cell carcinoma. Sequenced by immunoSEQ multiplex PCR; TCRdb stores in-frame clones only, minus some. Of around 80,000 clones in the sample, 82% were seen once. Sequenced here: blood, sampled from a patient whose treatment included radiotherapy and nephrectomy. The receptors shown here come from a man in his sixties with renal cell carcinoma. Each CDR3 is given with its conserved first and last residue. D genes are given only for firm matches. Expanded clones are given a class, and other clones once, few, many or no size at all.

>.|TRBJ2-1|few|13|TRBV7-7
CASSPSTVGEQFF
TGTGCCAGCAGCCCATCGACTGTAGGTGAGCAGTTCTTC
>.|TRBJ2-7|once|15|TRBV2
CASTKVDAVSYEQYF
TGTGCCAGCACAAAGGTGGATGCTGTCTCCTACGAGCAGTACTTC
>.|TRBJ2-6|.|17|TRBV27
CASSSGKGLAGANVLTF
TGTGCCAGCAGTTCGGGGAAGGGGCTGGCCGGGGCCAACGTCCTGACTTTC
>TRBD2|TRBJ2-1|.|17|TRBV4-1
CASSQFKSGLEGNEQFF
TGCGCCAGCAGCCAATTCAAATCGGGACTAGAAGGCAATGAGCAGTTCTTC
>.|TRBJ2-1|.|13|TRBV7-6
CASSLAGGNEQFF
TGTGCCAGCAGCTTAGCAGGGGGCAATGAGCAGTTCTTC
>.|TRBJ1-4|once|14|TRBV9
CASSVTGSNEKLFF
TGTGCCAGCAGCGTCACGGGATCGAATGAAAAACTGTTTTTT
>TRBD2|TRBJ2-3|once|17|TRBV27
CASSSPPHSGSADTQYF
TGTGCCAGCAGTTCCCCCCCCCACAGCGGGAGCGCAGATACGCAGTATTTT
>.|TRBJ2-7|.|15|TRBV18
CASSPDQVGAYEQYF
TGTGCCAGCTCACCAGACCAGGTCGGAGCCTACGAGCAGTACTTC
>.|TRBJ2-5|.|11|TRBV20-1
CSRSLGETQYF
TGCAGTAGGAGCTTGGGCGAGACCCAGTACTTC
>.|TRBJ1-1|few|14|TRBV7-9
CASSLVLGNTEAFF
TGTGCCAGCAGCTTAGTTTTGGGGAACACTGAAGCTTTCTTT
>TRBD1|TRBJ1-3|.|15|TRBV5-1
CASSVGQFGGNTIYF
TGCGCCAGCAGCGTGGGACAGTTCGGTGGAAACACCATATATTTT
>.|TRBJ1-2|.|14|TRBV7-9
CASSFRGSTYGYTF
TGTGCCAGCAGCTTTCGCGGTTCTACATATGGCTACACCTTC
>.|TRBJ2-1|.|14|TRBV9
CASSGPGPPNEQFF
TGTGCCAGCAGCGGTCCGGGACCCCCGAATGAGCAGTTCTTC
>.|TRBJ1-3|.|17|TRBV10-3
CAISPLLSPGTGNTIYF
TGTGCCATCAGTCCCTTGCTCTCCCCTGGAACTGGAAACACCATATATTTT
>.|TRBJ2-1|.|16|TRBV19
CASSAGGYKNYNEQFF
TGTGCCAGTAGTGCTGGGGGTTATAAGAACTACAATGAGCAGTTCTTC
>.|TRBJ1-1|.|15|TRBV27
CASSLSTARLAEAFF
TGTGCCAGCAGTTTATCGACAGCTAGACTCGCTGAAGCTTTCTTT
>.|TRBJ2-1|.|16|TRBV4-2
CASSQEGGGTYNEQFF
TGTGCCAGCAGCCAAGAAGGGGGAGGGACCTACAATGAGCAGTTCTTC
>.|TRBJ2-5|.|13|TRBV5-1
CASSPASGETQYF
TGCGCCAGCAGCCCAGCTAGTGGGGAGACCCAGTACTTC
>.|TRBJ2-7|.|14|TRBV7-3
CASSSTGYPYEQYF
TGTGCCAGCAGCTCAACAGGGTATCCCTACGAGCAGTACTTC
>.|TRBJ2-1|.|13|TRBV5-6
CASSLGPENEQFF
TGTGCCAGCAGTCTAGGCCCAGAGAATGAGCAGTTCTTC
>.|TRBJ1-1|few|11|TRBV30
CAWGGNTEAFF
TGTGCCTGGGGGGGGAACACTGAAGCTTTCTTT
>TRBD2|TRBJ2-7|.|14|TRBV28
CASSGLAEAYEQYF
TGTGCCAGCAGCGGACTAGCGGAGGCCTACGAGCAGTACTTC
>TRBD1|TRBJ2-7|.|16|TRBV5-1
CASSWDRTGATYEQYF
TGCGCCAGCAGCTGGGACCGGACAGGGGCTACCTACGAGCAGTACTTC
>.|TRBJ1-3|.|15|TRBV25-1
CASSVSTARVNTIYF
TGTGCCAGCAGTGTCTCGACAGCCCGAGTAAACACCATATATTTT
>.|TRBJ2-7|.|16|TRBV4-1
CASSQTTQRVVYEQYF
TGCGCCAGCAGCCAAACCACCCAGCGGGTAGTCTACGAGCAGTACTTC